This T cell receptor beta chain was identified during a study of T cell repertoires in ileal Crohn's disease. The time point is: inflamed ileum from the surgical specimen. The table came from immunoSEQ multiplex PCR; TCRdb's copy has only in-frame clones and leaves some out. Altogether 1,500 to 2,000 clones are present, roughly 90% being singletons, with the ten largest covering 15% to 20%. The sample was ileal tissue. The sequence derives from an adult with Crohn's disease.

The CDR3 loop is CASSLALTRGGTDTQYF. As DNA, the CDR3 is TGCGCCAGCAGCTTGGCCCTCACGAGGGGGGGCACAGATACGCAGTATTTT. The rearrangement links TRBV5-1 to TRBJ2-3; D assignment may be TRBD1 or TRBD2 (6 bases each). This CDR3 contains 17 residues. CDR1 is SGHRS, CDR2 YFSETQ, per germline. V dropped 0 bases and J dropped 1 base, with 15 bases sitting between them.